The clone carrying this T cell receptor (beta chain) was seen a handful of times. Its matching antigen is unknown. PCR employed 60 Vbeta and 13 Jbeta primers. The repertoire was sequenced with immunoSEQ multiplex PCR; TCRdb's copy has only in-frame clones and lacks some. This table has some 120,000 clones, about three quarters appearing once. These data are taken from a study of cytomegalovirus exposure and HLA in healthy donors. Study background: Drawn from HLA-typed donors, 80 million to 100 million unique TCRs were held in an early data release.

CDR1 and CDR2 from the germline V gene are LGHNA and YNFKEQ. With 5 bases clipped from V and 2 bases from J, the junction kept 6 bases outside the gene matches. The CDR3 has 17 residues. Study-wide results and limits: TCR beta sequences numbering around 15,000 were associated with HLA alleles at 0.05 false discovery rate in a later analysis.

The rearrangement links TRBV4-2 to TRBJ2-3, with 14 bases lining up with TRBD2. This TCR derives from a man aged 25-45 years in good health and CMV-seronegative. Sequencing used PBMCs. CDR3 in amino acids: CASSDRLAGGPTDTQYF. The CDR3 DNA is TGTGCCAGCAGCGACCGACTAGCGGGAGGGCCCACAGATACGCAGTATTTT.